One sample yielded the 14 T cell receptor beta chains listed below, sequenced in a study of T cell responses to AZD1222 COVID-19 vaccine. Clones were read by immunoSEQ multiplex PCR, and TCRdb kept only the in-frame ones, dropping some. The sample holds over 150,000 clones, 90% seen once. The input for sequencing was peripheral blood, taken on day 0 of AZD1222 vaccination. Every receptor here comes from an adult in good health.

The J gene is TRBJ1-5, the V gene TRBV19, with 7 bases identical to TRBD1. Losses at the gene ends were 6 bases for V and 9 bases for J; bases not matched to a gene: 11. The CDR3 is 14 residues long. Looked up from germline, CDR1 is LNHDA and CDR2 is SQIVND (reference sequence). In DNA form, the CDR3 reads TGTGCCAGTAGCCGACAGGGATCCTCTTGGCCCCAGCATTTT. Residues: CASSRQGSSWPQHF.

The V and J genes are TRBV11-2 and TRBJ1-2; the D gene is possibly TRBD1 (6 bases). The CDR3 is 15 residues long. V lost 0 bases, J lost 6 bases, and 14 bases lay in between. Germline values: CDR1 SGHAT, CDR2 FQNNGV. CDR3 loop: CASSLDRGGWDGYTF. In DNA form, the CDR3 reads TGTGCCAGCAGCTTAGATCGGGGGGGCTGGGATGGCTACACCTTC.

V gene TRBV6-2 or TRBV6-3 combines with J gene TRBJ2-7, with 7 bases fitting TRBD1. Looked up from germline, CDR1 is MNHEY and CDR2 is SVGEGT. After removal of 6 bases from V and 3 bases from J, the junction contained 8 bases not matched to a gene. The CDR3 spans 14 residues. CDR3 nucleotides: TGTGCCAGCAGCCAGGGGGTTGTGGTCTACGAGCAGTACTTC. It specifies CASSQGVVVYEQYF.

This chain links TRBV7-2 with TRBJ2-1; a possible D gene is TRBD1 (5 bases). Per the germline V gene, CDR1 is SGHTA and CDR2 is FQGNSA. Trimming shortened V by 6 bases and J by 10 bases, and 10 bases separated the two germline ends. The CDR3 runs to 11 residues. The chain's CDR3 is CASSSKGEQFF. CDR3 DNA sequence: TGTGCCAGCAGTTCCAAGGGGGAGCAGTTCTTC.

The chain links TRBV6-2 or TRBV6-3 to TRBJ2-3; 8 nucleotides agree with TRBD2. The CDR3 loop spans 20 amino acids. Germline lookup yields CDR1 MNHEY and CDR2 SVGEGT. Unmatched junction bases numbered 19, after V lost 2 bases and J lost 3 bases. CDR3 sequence (DNA): TGTGCCAGCAGTTACCCCCCCGGCGGGGGGACCGCCATTAAAACAGATACGCAGTATTTT. Amino acids: CASSYPPGGGTAIKTDTQYF.

This clone turned up a few times. This chain uses TRBV10-3 with TRBJ2-7; 7 positions match TRBD2. The V segment lost 8 bases and the J segment 0 bases; nucleotides outside the gene matches: 4. Germline-derived CDR1 and CDR2 are ENHRY and SYGVKD. This CDR3 spans 13 amino acids. The CDR3 loop is CAIGSSGSYEQYF. For the CDR3, the DNA is TGTGCCATCGGTTCTAGCGGCTCCTACGAGCAGTACTTC.

The V call is TRBV30, the J call TRBJ1-3; tentatively, D is TRBD1 (5 bases). The V and J ends lost 6 bases and 9 bases respectively, with 18 bases between them. The CDR3 is 13 amino acids. Germline V CDR1 and CDR2: GTSNPN, SVGIG (reference sequence). The CDR3 DNA is TGTGCCTGCGCCGTCGGGGGGGTGGGCACCATATATTTT. Protein: CACAVGGVGTIYF. Together with reference TRBV30 and TRBJ1-3, the CDR3 gives the full variable domain: SQTIHQWPATLVQPVGSPLSLECTVEGTSNPNLYWYRQAAGRGLQLLFYSVGIGQISSEVPQNLSASRPQDRQFILSSKKLLLSDSGFYLCACAVGGVGTIYFGEGSWLTVV.

V usage is TRBV24-1 and J usage is TRBJ2-1; perhaps D is TRBD1 or TRBD2 (5 bases each). The CDR3 contains 13 residues. With 10 bases removed from V and 8 bases from J, the gap between germline ends came to 17 bases. The germline gives CDR1 KGHDR, CDR2 SFDVKD. The CDR3 region is CATGPSGTDEQFF. The CDR3 region has the DNA TGTGCCACGGGCCCCTCGGGGACCGATGAGCAGTTCTTC.

This rearrangement joins TRBV27 to TRBJ1-5; D is possibly TRBD1 (6 bases). The V and J ends lost 9 bases and 3 bases respectively, with 12 bases between them. Germline V lookup: CDR1 MNHEY, CDR2 SMNVEV (reference sequence). CDR3 length: 13 residues. The CDR3 spells CARPQGINQPQHF. Here the CDR3 DNA reads TGTGCCAGACCTCAGGGGATCAATCAGCCCCAGCATTTT.

This sequence joins TRBV18 and TRBJ2-3; a possible D gene is TRBD1 (5 bases). The CDR3 consists of 14 residues. Germline loops: CDR1 KGHSH, CDR2 LQKENI. V was clipped by 0 bases and J by 3 bases, with 7 bases between them. Here the CDR3 reads CASSPPRQTDTQYF. The CDR3 DNA follows: TGTGCCAGCTCACCACCCCGACAGACAGATACGCAGTATTTT. Full variable domain (remainder filled in from reference TRBV18 and TRBJ2-3): NAGVMQNPRHLVRRRGQEARLRCSPMKGHSHVYWYRQLPEEGLKFMVYLQKENIIDESGMPKERFSAEFPKEGPSILRIQQVVRGDSAAYFCASSPPRQTDTQYFGPGTRLTVL.

The gene calls are TRBV5-4 and TRBJ2-2; unclear D gene. Germline V gene sequence: CDR1 SGHNT, CDR2 YYREEE (reference sequence). The CDR3 runs to 11 residues. The germline V and J ends were trimmed by 10 bases and 3 bases, with 7 bases remaining between them. The CDR3 loop reads CAVRDTGELFF. The DNA for the CDR3 is TGTGCCGTACGGGACACCGGGGAGCTGTTTTTT.

The gene calls are TRBV6-5 and TRBJ1-6; D gene unclear. The CDR3 extends over 14 amino acids. The germline CDR1 and CDR2 sequences are MNHEY and SVGAGI. V lost 0 bases, J lost 10 bases, and 10 bases lay in between. The CDR3 reads CASSYSGYGSPLHF. In nucleotides, the CDR3 is TGTGCCAGCAGTTACTCGGGGTACGGATCACCCCTCCACTTT.

The chain combines TRBV30 with TRBJ1-2; tentatively, D is TRBD1 (5 bases). The germline gives CDR1 GTSNPN, CDR2 SVGIG (reference sequence). Deletions cut 8 bases from V and 8 bases from J, with 24 bases between. There are 14 residues in the CDR3. In DNA form, the CDR3 reads TGTGCCCGGGGGGAGGGAGGATCAGTCGGCGGCTACACCTTC. This encodes CARGEGGSVGGYTF.

V gene TRBV19 combines with J gene TRBJ2-5; no clear D gene. The length of the CDR3 is 10 residues. CDR1 and CDR2 (germline): LNHDA, SQIVND (reference sequence). Trimming stripped 9 bases from V and 2 bases from J, with 4 bases between. CDR3 bases: TGTGCCAGCCATCAAGAGACCCAGTACTTC. Its protein product is CASHQETQYF.